The 25 T cell receptor beta chains given below trace back to one sample, sequenced in a study of T cell repertoires in cytomegalovirus infection. One entry per CDR3 protein results from TCRdb running MiXCR on the reads. The profile covers about 890,000 distinct CDR3 sequences, with 31% appearing a single time and 10% to 15% taken by the ten largest. The antigens these receptors bind are not known. Material: cultured CD8+ T cells from PBMCs, obtained from culture after CMV antigen stimulation. These receptor sequences come from a human donor in good health (CMV status not recorded). Some clones in this sample may be carry-over from other donors' samples.

The V and J genes are TRBV4-1 and TRBJ1-1; the D is unclear. The CDR3 has 15 amino acids. Germline V lookup: CDR1 MGHRA, CDR2 YSYEKL. V lost 0 bases and J lost 2, with 10 bases in between. CDR3 protein: CASSQDLGLNTEAFF. The CDR3 coding sequence is TGCGCCAGCAGCCAAGATTTGGGCCTAAACACTGAAGCTTTCTTT.

This clonotype appeared a few times. The chain uses TRBV7-8 and TRBJ2-6; D could derive from TRBD1 or TRBD2 (7 bases each). The V end lost 5 bases, the J end lost 1 base, and 18 bases lay between the germline ends. CDR1 and CDR2 (germline): SGHVS, FQNEAQ. The CDR3 is 18 residues long. The CDR3 spells CASSPRGGLGSGANVLTF. The CDR3 nucleotides are TGTGCCAGCAGCCCCAGGGGGGGGCTGGGGTCTGGGGCCAACGTCCTGACTTTC.

The V call is TRBV12-3 or TRBV12-4, the J call TRBJ2-7; D call uncertain. The CDR3 sequence is 13 residues long. Trimming removed 7 bases at V and 3 bases at J, with 13 bases between. The CDR3 loop is CASTLPQNYEQYV. DNA of the CDR3: TGTGCCAGCACCCTCCCCCAAAACTACGAGCAGTACGTC.

The chain combines TRBV20-1 with TRBJ2-7, with D perhaps assigned TRBD1 or TRBD2 (5 bases each). The CDR3 runs 13 residues. V was shortened by 5 bases and J by 3 bases, with 14 bases between the two germline ends. Germline loops: CDR1 DFQATT, CDR2 SNEGSKA (reference sequence). Written as DNA, the CDR3 is TGCAGTGCTCACACCGGGACGGGCTACGAGCAGTACTTC. This translates into CSAHTGTGYEQYF.

This clonotype showed up just a few times. CDR3: CASSEEIVGTGSYEQYF. The CDR3 DNA sequence: TGTGCCAGCAGTGAGGAAATAGTGGGGACAGGGTCCTACGAGCAGTACTTC. V and J are TRBV6-1 and TRBJ2-7; 9 bases map to TRBD1. Germline assignment: CDR1 MNHNS and CDR2 SASEGT. CDR3 length: 17 amino acids. With V trimmed by 3 bases and J by 1 base, 10 bases remained unmatched.

This rearrangement joins TRBV7-6 to TRBJ2-7, with 8 positions matching TRBD1. The germline CDR1 and CDR2 sequences are SGHVS and FNYEAQ. This CDR3 region has 19 residues. V was pared by 1 base and J by 0 bases, with 14 bases of the junction left unmatched. CDR3 in amino acids: CASSLGFSDRALHSYEQYF. The CDR3 DNA reads as TGTGCCAGCAGCTTAGGATTTTCGGACAGGGCCCTACACTCCTACGAGCAGTACTTC.

The sample holds many counts of this clonotype. The rearrangement links TRBV7-4 to TRBJ1-2; 7 nucleotides agree with TRBD1. Germline CDR1 reads SGHVT; CDR2 reads SQSDAQ. The CDR3 extends over 11 amino acids. V shed 9 bases, J shed 6 bases, and the junction held 4 bases outside the gene matches. CDR3 region: CARQGGHGYTF. The DNA for the CDR3 is TGTGCCAGGCAGGGGGGCCATGGCTACACCTTC.

The chain links TRBV7-6 to TRBJ1-6; the D gene is possibly TRBD1 (6 bases). CDR3 size: 14 residues. The ends were cut back, 5 bases at V and 10 bases at J, with 15 bases in the middle. Germline CDR1 and CDR2: SGHVS and FNYEAQ. The CDR3: CASSPTGKGSPLHF. CDR3 DNA sequence: TGTGCCAGCAGCCCCACAGGGAAGGGCTCACCCCTCCACTTT.

The rearrangement joins TRBV7-9 to TRBJ2-2, with TRBD2 matching 7 bases. Germline V gene lookup returns CDR1 SEHNR and CDR2 FQNEAQ (reference sequence). V lost 5 bases, J lost 4 bases, and 7 bases stayed unmatched. The CDR3 covers 15 residues. In DNA, the CDR3 is TGTGCCAGCAGCACGGCTAGCGGAGCCACCGGGGAGCTGTTTTTT. Translation gives CASSTASGATGELFF.

This clonotype showed up just a few times. One end of the junction fails to match germline, which may point to a read error. The V gene is TRBV7-7, the J gene TRBJ2-1; 8 bases line up with TRBD2. Looked up from germline, CDR1 is SSHAT and CDR2 is FNYEAQ (reference sequence). This CDR3 has 17 residues. CDR3 protein: CASSSGQAGVSYNEQFF. CDR3 DNA: TGTGCTAGCAGCTCCGGCCAAGCGGGGGTGTCCTACAATGAGCAGTTCTTC.

Concerning this clonotype itself: This sequence may be a read error, since a much larger clone differs from it by one base. The CDR3 does not close with the conserved phenylalanine or tryptophan, likely indicating a read error. The J gene is TRBJ2-3, the V gene TRBV7-2; 7 bases line up with TRBD2. The CDR3 extends over 14 amino acids. V lost 5 bases, J lost 4 bases, and 6 bases stayed unmatched. CDR1 and CDR2 from the germline V gene are SGHTA and FQGNSA. This CDR3 reads CASSLWGGPDTQYS. The CDR3 DNA reads as TGTGCCAGCAGCCTTTGGGGGGGACCAGATACGCAGTATTCT.

V gene TRBV27 combines with J gene TRBJ1-6; TRBD1 matches at 10 bases. Germline CDR1 reads MNHEY; CDR2 reads SMNVEV (reference sequence). This CDR3 region has 14 residues. Unmatched junction bases numbered 5, after V lost 7 bases and J lost 8 bases. Here the CDR3 reads CASKTGGRDSPLHF. CDR3 bases: TGTGCCAGCAAGACAGGGGGCCGCGATTCACCCCTCCACTTT.

This clonotype was recorded a few times. The chain recombines TRBV7-6 with TRBJ2-3; 10 bases match TRBD2. Germline CDR1 is SGHVS and CDR2 is FNYEAQ. CDR3 length: 15 residues. V was pared by 3 bases and J by 6 bases, with 6 bases of the junction left unmatched. The CDR3 DNA sequence: TGTGCCAGCAGCTTCGGGACTAGCGCCCCGGATACGCAGTATTTT. This sequence encodes CASSFGTSAPDTQYF.

The chain links TRBV4-1 to TRBJ1-1, with TRBD1 as a possible D gene (6 bases). Germline CDR1 reads MGHRA; CDR2 reads YSYEKL. The CDR3 totals 17 residues. V was pared by 2 bases and J by 4 bases, with 20 bases between. Here the CDR3 reads CASSQQADRYMGTEAFF. The CDR3 region has the DNA TGCGCCAGCAGCCAACAGGCGGACAGATACATGGGCACTGAAGCTTTCTTT.

The chain uses TRBV6-6 and TRBJ1-1, with D tentatively TRBD1 (5 bases). The CDR3 covers 12 residues. The V gene lost 10 bases and the J gene lost 4 bases, with 13 bases spanning the gap. CDR1 is MNHNY, CDR2 SVGAGI, per germline (reference sequence). This chain's CDR3 is CATGGGGTEAFF. The DNA for the CDR3 is TGTGCCACCGGGGGAGGTGGCACTGAAGCTTTCTTT.

This clonotype was counted only a few times. V is TRBV6-2 or TRBV6-3 and J is TRBJ2-4; no clear D. This CDR3 has 14 amino acids. With 6 bases removed from V and 8 bases from J, the gap between germline ends came to 17 bases. Germline V lookup: CDR1 MNHEY, CDR2 SVGEGT. CDR3 protein: CASSLDAQLDIQYF. CDR3 bases: TGTGCCAGCAGCCTGGACGCCCAGCTGGACATTCAGTACTTC.

Only a few counts were recorded for this clonotype. V usage is TRBV28 and J usage is TRBJ2-1; 8 bases fit TRBD1. The CDR3 is made up of 19 amino acids. In germline, CDR1 is MDHEN, CDR2 SYDVKM. V dropped 5 bases and J dropped 0; count of bases not matched to a gene: 15. CDR3 in DNA: TGTGCCAGCAGTCTCAGGGGGCCCACCTACCCGAGCTCCTACAATGAGCAGTTCTTC. Its translation: CASSLRGPTYPSSYNEQFF.

V usage is TRBV7-2 and J usage is TRBJ1-1; D possibly corresponds to TRBD1 (6 bases). Between the trimmed V and J ends, which lost 6 bases and 5 bases, there was a span of 19 bases. The CDR3 totals 15 residues. Germline V CDR1 and CDR2: SGHTA, FQGNSA. CDR3 sequence: CASRGVPGVGTEAFF. CDR3 bases: TGTGCCAGCAGGGGCGTCCCAGGGGTTGGGACTGAAGCTTTCTTT. Full variable domain (missing parts from reference TRBV7-2 and TRBJ1-1): GAGVSQSPSNKVTEKGKDVELRCDPISGHTALYWYRQSLGQGLEFLIYFQGNSAPDKSGLPSDRFSAERTGGSVSTLTIQRTQQEDSAVYLCASRGVPGVGTEAFFGQGTRLTVV.

This sequence joins TRBV4-1 and TRBJ1-3; TRBD1 matches at 7 bases. V trimming: 3 bases; J trimming: 0 bases; junction bases outside the gene matches: 2. From germline, CDR1 is MGHRA and CDR2 YSYEKL. CDR3 length equals 15 residues. The CDR3 region is CASSQDRHSGNTIYF. The CDR3 bases are TGCGCCAGCAGCCAGGACAGGCACTCTGGAAACACCATATATTTT.

This clonotype was found a few times. The chain couples TRBV19 to TRBJ1-1, with D perhaps matching TRBD1 (5 bases). There are 15 residues in the CDR3. The germline CDR1 and CDR2 sequences are LNHDA and SQIVND (reference sequence). V lost 4 bases to trimming and J lost 4 bases, with 16 bases between them. The CDR3 is CASSRGLGVATEAFF. The CDR3 region has the DNA TGTGCCAGTAGTAGGGGCCTGGGCGTGGCCACTGAAGCTTTCTTT. The whole variable domain, remainder taken from reference TRBV19 and TRBJ1-1, is DGGITQSPKYLFRKEGQNVTLSCEQNLNHDAMYWYRQDPGQGLRLIYYSQIVNDFQKGDIAEGYSVSREKKESFPLTVTSAQKNPTAFYLCASSRGLGVATEAFFGQGTRLTVV.

This sequence joins TRBV18 and TRBJ2-1; D is perhaps TRBD1 (6 bases). Trimming removed 7 bases from V and 6 bases from J, with 25 bases in between. Germline assignment: CDR1 KGHSH and CDR2 LQKENI. The CDR3 is 17 amino acids. The CDR3 protein is CASLPFRQALEGNEQFF. CDR3 nucleotide sequence: TGTGCCAGCTTACCCTTTCGACAGGCCCTTGAAGGCAATGAGCAGTTCTTC.

The V and J genes are TRBV19 and TRBJ1-5; D remains ambiguous. There are 14 residues in the CDR3. Germline CDR1 reads LNHDA; CDR2 reads SQIVND (reference sequence). Trimming cost V 3 bases and J 5 bases, with 11 bases left between them. CDR3 protein: CASSMRRRHQPQHF. CDR3 in DNA: TGTGCCAGTAGTATGCGGCGGAGGCATCAGCCCCAGCATTTT.

This chain connects TRBV9 to TRBJ2-2; D perhaps matches TRBD2 (6 bases). Germline-derived CDR1 and CDR2 are SGDLS and YYNGEE. Between the trimmed V and J ends, which lost 2 bases and 0 bases, there was a span of 11 bases. The CDR3 consists of 16 residues. CDR3 coding DNA: TGTGCCAGCAGCGTTGCAGGGACTCCGAACACCGGGGAGCTGTTTTTT. This sequence encodes CASSVAGTPNTGELFF. The full variable domain, completed using reference TRBV9 and TRBJ2-2, is DSGVTQTPKHLITATGQRVTLRCSPRSGDLSVYWYQQSLDQGLQFLIQYYNGEERAKGNILERFSAQQFPDLHSELNLSSLELGDSALYFCASSVAGTPNTGELFFGEGSRLTVL.

The chain employs TRBV7-8 and TRBJ1-2; 9 bases align to TRBD1. The CDR3 contains 17 residues. CDR1 SGHVS and CDR2 FQNEAQ come from the germline V gene. Losses at the gene ends were 5 bases for V and 1 base for J; bases not matched to a gene: 11. In nucleotides, the CDR3 is TGTGCCAGCAGCCCGGGGACAGGGAGACCCCATAACTATGGCTACACCTTC. This sequence encodes CASSPGTGRPHNYGYTF.

This chain uses TRBV2 with TRBJ1-1, with D hard to call. Germline CDR1 and CDR2: SNHLY and FYNNEI. CDR3 size: 13 residues. Trimming removed 9 bases at V and 0 bases at J, with 11 bases between. The CDR3, as DNA: TGTGCCAGTCTAGAGAGGTTGAACACTGAAGCTTTCTTT. It codes for CASLERLNTEAFF.